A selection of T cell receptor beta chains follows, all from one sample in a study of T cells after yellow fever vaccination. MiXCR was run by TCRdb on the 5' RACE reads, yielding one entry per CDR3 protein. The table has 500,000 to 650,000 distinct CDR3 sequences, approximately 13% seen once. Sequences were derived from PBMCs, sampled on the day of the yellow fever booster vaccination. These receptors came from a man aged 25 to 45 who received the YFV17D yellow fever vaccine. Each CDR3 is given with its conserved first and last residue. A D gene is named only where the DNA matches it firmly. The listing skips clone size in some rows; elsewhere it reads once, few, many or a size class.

CDR3 protein: CASSKTSGKYEQYF; CDR3 DNA: TGCGCCAGCAGCAAGACTAGCGGGAAGTACGAGCAGTACTTC; J gene: TRBJ2-7; V gene: TRBV5-1; clone size: few; D gene: TRBD2
CDR3 protein: CATREAPTDTQYF; CDR3 DNA: TGTGCCACACGGGAGGCCCCCACAGATACGCAGTATTTT; J gene: TRBJ2-3; V gene: TRBV27; clone size: .; D gene: TRBD2
CDR3 protein: CSATTGTGNHEQYF; CDR3 DNA: TGCAGTGCTACGACCGGGACAGGGAACCACGAGCAGTACTTC; J gene: TRBJ2-7; V gene: TRBV20-1; clone size: .; D gene: TRBD1
CDR3 protein: CASSFAGERYEQYF; CDR3 DNA: TGTGCCAGCAGTTTCGCGGGGGAACGATACGAGCAGTACTTC; J gene: TRBJ2-7; V gene: TRBV12-3/TRBV12-4; clone size: few; D gene: TRBD2
CDR3 protein: CASSVQEGWETQYF; CDR3 DNA: TGTGCCAGCAGCGTACAGGAGGGTTGGGAGACCCAGTACTTC; J gene: TRBJ2-5; V gene: TRBV9; clone size: few; D gene: .
CDR3 protein: CASSLLGGQNIQYF; CDR3 DNA: TGTGCCAGCAGCCTACTAGGGGGCCAAAACATTCAGTACTTC; J gene: TRBJ2-4; V gene: TRBV27; clone size: many; D gene: TRBD1
CDR3 protein: CSVGTDNVLTF; CDR3 DNA: TGCAGCGTTGGGACCGACAACGTCCTGACTTTC; J gene: TRBJ2-6; V gene: TRBV29-1; clone size: .; D gene: .
CDR3 protein: CASSFSGSVISQFF; CDR3 DNA: TGTGCCAGCAGTTTTAGCGGGAGTGTAATCTCGCAGTTCTTC; J gene: TRBJ2-1; V gene: TRBV27; clone size: few; D gene: TRBD2
CDR3 protein: CISLPAATKQSRTGGRDTQYF; CDR3 DNA: TGTATTTCTCTGCCAGCAGCCACGAAGCAATCGAGGACAGGGGGGCGAGATACGCAGTATTTT; J gene: TRBJ2-3; V gene: TRBV7-5; clone size: .; D gene: .
CDR3 protein: CASSYRQGYEQYF; CDR3 DNA: TGTGCCAGCAGTTACAGGCAGGGTTACGAGCAGTACTTC; J gene: TRBJ2-7; V gene: TRBV6-5; clone size: few; D gene: .
CDR3 protein: CASSPRTGQYSNQPQHF; CDR3 DNA: TGTGCCAGCAGCCCTAGGACAGGACAATATAGCAATCAGCCCCAGCATTTT; J gene: TRBJ1-5; V gene: TRBV11-2; clone size: .; D gene: TRBD1
CDR3 protein: CASSEWAQETQYF; CDR3 DNA: TGCGCCAGCAGTGAGTGGGCCCAAGAGACCCAGTACTTC; J gene: TRBJ2-5; V gene: TRBV10-2; clone size: few; D gene: .
CDR3 protein: CASSPAAPLNTEAFF; CDR3 DNA: TGTGCCAGCAGCCCCGCCGCACCCCTGAACACTGAAGCTTTCTTT; J gene: TRBJ1-1; V gene: TRBV7-9; clone size: .; D gene: .
CDR3 protein: CASSRGSSDEQFF; CDR3 DNA: TGCGCCAGCAGCCGGGGTAGCTCCGATGAGCAGTTCTTC; J gene: TRBJ2-1; V gene: TRBV4-3; clone size: many; D gene: .
CDR3 protein: CASSTTGGAGRYGYTF; CDR3 DNA: TGTGCCAGCAGTACAACAGGGGGCGCAGGCAGGTATGGCTACACCTTC; J gene: TRBJ1-2; V gene: TRBV12-3/TRBV12-4; clone size: .; D gene: TRBD1
CDR3 protein: CAWSDQTGDDVYYEQYF; CDR3 DNA: TGTGCCTGGAGTGATCAGACAGGGGATGATGTTTACTACGAGCAGTACTTC; J gene: TRBJ2-7; V gene: TRBV30; clone size: few; D gene: TRBD1
CDR3 protein: CSARRTGYSNQPQHF; CDR3 DNA: TGCAGTGCTAGGAGGACAGGGTATAGCAATCAGCCCCAGCATTTT; J gene: TRBJ1-5; V gene: TRBV20-1; clone size: .; D gene: TRBD1
CDR3 protein: CASSLSEGRLDTGELFF; CDR3 DNA: TGTGCCAGCAGCTTATCGGAGGGCAGGTTGGACACCGGGGAGCTGTTTTTT; J gene: TRBJ2-2; V gene: TRBV5-5; clone size: .; D gene: .
CDR3 protein: CASSPRLAAYNEQFF; CDR3 DNA: TGTGCCAGCAGCCCAAGACTAGCGGCCTACAATGAGCAGTTCTTC; J gene: TRBJ2-1; V gene: TRBV7-9; clone size: few; D gene: TRBD2
CDR3 protein: CASSFVTGEDGYTF; CDR3 DNA: TGTGCCAGCTCATTCGTGACAGGAGAGGATGGCTACACCTTC; J gene: TRBJ1-2; V gene: TRBV18; clone size: .; D gene: .
CDR3 protein: CSAPGWTGELFF; CDR3 DNA: TGCAGTGCGCCAGGCTGGACCGGGGAGCTGTTTTTT; J gene: TRBJ2-2; V gene: TRBV20-1; clone size: few; D gene: .
CDR3 protein: CASSSFSARAKNIQYF; CDR3 DNA: TGTGCCAGCAGCTCCTTTAGCGCTAGAGCCAAAAACATTCAGTACTTC; J gene: TRBJ2-4; V gene: TRBV7-9; clone size: .; D gene: .
CDR3 protein: CASSLVPSGNTGELFF; CDR3 DNA: TGTGCCAGCAGCTTAGTTCCTAGCGGGAACACCGGGGAGCTGTTTTTT; J gene: TRBJ2-2; V gene: TRBV11-2; clone size: .; D gene: TRBD2
CDR3 protein: CASSIDGAGRTDTQYF; CDR3 DNA: TGTGCCAGTAGTATAGATGGAGCAGGGAGGACAGATACGCAGTATTTT; J gene: TRBJ2-3; V gene: TRBV19; clone size: .; D gene: .
CDR3 protein: CASSTLAGGAKNIQYF; CDR3 DNA: TGTGCCAGCAGCACCCTAGCGGGAGGGGCCAAAAACATTCAGTACTTC; J gene: TRBJ2-4; V gene: TRBV7-2; clone size: few; D gene: TRBD2
CDR3 protein: CASSPLVDTEAFF; CDR3 DNA: TGTGCCAGCAGCCCCTTAGTGGACACTGAAGCTTTCTTT; J gene: TRBJ1-1; V gene: TRBV5-4; clone size: few; D gene: .
CDR3 protein: CASSFSGTNTGEQYF; CDR3 DNA: TGCGCCAGCAGCTTCTCCGGGACCAACACCGGGGAGCAGTACTTC; J gene: TRBJ2-7; V gene: TRBV5-1; clone size: few; D gene: .
CDR3 protein: CAISAQGRSNQPQHF; CDR3 DNA: TGTGCCATCAGTGCACAGGGCCGAAGCAATCAGCCCCAGCATTTT; J gene: TRBJ1-5; V gene: TRBV10-3; clone size: few; D gene: .